This T cell receptor beta chain originates from a study of shared T cell receptors in the human thymus. CDR1 is ENHRY, CDR2 SYGVKD, per germline. The length of the CDR3 is 13 residues. V lost 4 bases and J lost 0, with 5 bases in between. Clones were sequenced by immunoSEQ multiplex PCR, and TCRdb holds only the in-frame ones, with some missing. Among about 380,000 clones listed, roughly 94% were seen once. Sequenced material: thymocytes. This chain links TRBV10-3 with TRBJ2-3; D is undetermined. This TCR derives from a human donor. For the CDR3, the DNA is TGTGCCATCAGTGCGGGTAGCACAGATACGCAGTATTTT. Its protein is CAISAGSTDTQYF.